What follows are 21 T cell receptor beta chains derived from one specimen sequenced in a study of blood T cell repertoires in COVID-19 (dated by TCRdb to about 2020). Receptors were amplified or captured by the immunoSEQ multiplex PCR assay. What TCRdb holds here is the immuneACCESS table cut down to in-frame rearrangements. Part of the clones is not present; checked against another copy, under half of the missing clones reflect an unresolved V gene, and the others are unexplained. This sample is represented by 200,000 or so clones; roughly 80% of them were singletons. Roughly 5% of the sample comes from the top ten. The sample comprised peripheral blood. The receptors were gathered from a human donor in a cohort sampled during active COVID-19.

The CDR3, as DNA: TGTGCCAGTAGTATAACAGGGGGCACGGGCACTGAAGCTTTCTTT. Translation gives CASSITGGTGTEAFF. The chain uses TRBV19 and TRBJ1-1, with 9 positions matching TRBD1. CDR1 is LNHDA, CDR2 SQIVND, per germline (reference sequence). V lost 2 bases to trimming and J lost 4 bases; unmatched junction nucleotides: 5. CDR3 length: 15 residues.

This clone has only a few counts. The chain combines TRBV7-3 with TRBJ1-3; TRBD1 might be the D (5 bases). The CDR3 is 15 residues long. Germline V gene sequence: CDR1 SGHTA, CDR2 FQGTGA. V was clipped by 1 base and J by 2 bases, with 9 bases between them. The CDR3 protein is CASSLSAGPGNTIYF. Here the CDR3 DNA reads TGTGCCAGCAGCTTAAGTGCAGGGCCTGGAAACACCATATATTTT. Full variable domain (missing parts from reference TRBV7-3 and TRBJ1-3): GAGVSQTPSNKVTEKGKYVELRCDPISGHTALYWYRQSLGQGPEFLIYFQGTGAADDSGLPNDRFFAVRPEGSVSTLKIQRTERGDSAVYLCASSLSAGPGNTIYFGEGSWLTVV.

With regard to this clone: The junction does not match germline at one end; this may be a read error. The rearrangement links TRBV19 to TRBJ2-1, with unresolved D. Germline CDR1 is LNHDA and CDR2 is SQIVND (reference sequence). The CDR3 loop spans 12 amino acids. CDR3 nucleotides: TGTGCCAGTAGTATATCCTACCATGAGCAGTTCTTC. Protein sequence: CASSISYHEQFF.

This clone was counted between two and nine times. The chain recombines TRBV5-1 with TRBJ2-1; 10 nucleotides agree with TRBD2. This CDR3 is built from 15 residues. Germline V gene sequence: CDR1 SGHRS, CDR2 YFSETQ. V lost 0 bases, J lost 6 bases, and 3 bases stayed unmatched. DNA for the CDR3: TGCGCCAGCAGCTTGGAGCTAGCGGGGGTCAATGAGCAGTTCTTC. Its translation is CASSLELAGVNEQFF.

This sequence joins TRBV29-1 and TRBJ1-3; TRBD1 is a possible D gene (6 bases). Germline assignment: CDR1 SQVTM and CDR2 ANQGSEA. Deletions cut 4 bases from V and 0 bases from J, with 10 bases between. CDR3 size: 14 residues. As DNA, the CDR3 is TGCAGCGTTGGGTGGGACATCTCTGGAAACACCATATATTTT. Translation gives CSVGWDISGNTIYF.

This clone showed up just once. The chain combines TRBV5-1 with TRBJ2-7; TRBD1 aligns across 7 bases. CDR1 and CDR2 (germline): SGHRS, YFSETQ. The CDR3 length is 15 residues. The V segment lost 6 bases and the J segment 1 base; nucleotides outside the gene matches: 10. CDR3 loop: CASTREGGLSYEQYF. The CDR3 region has the DNA TGCGCCAGCACCCGAGAAGGGGGCCTTTCCTACGAGCAGTACTTC.

The chain uses TRBV28 and TRBJ2-3; tentatively, D is TRBD2 (5 bases). The CDR3 runs 14 residues. Germline CDR1 MDHEN, CDR2 SYDVKM. V lost 6 bases, J lost 2 bases, and 12 bases lay in between. CDR3: CASRLGLITDTQYF. Here the CDR3 DNA reads TGTGCCAGCAGACTCGGACTGATCACAGATACGCAGTATTTT.

This sequence joins TRBV6-2 or TRBV6-3 and TRBJ1-1; D uncertain. Germline CDR1 MNHEY, CDR2 SVGEGT. The CDR3 runs to 14 residues. V lost 2 bases to trimming and J lost 1 base, with 8 bases between them. This CDR3 is CASSYTTKNTEAFF. CDR3 coding DNA: TGTGCCAGCAGTTACACGACAAAGAACACTGAAGCTTTCTTT.

This clone occurred once. The chain links TRBV30 to TRBJ2-7; 8 bases are shared with TRBD2. J was trimmed by 2 bases and V by 5 bases; bases with no gene match: 20. Germline-derived CDR1 and CDR2 are GTSNPN and SVGIG (reference sequence). This CDR3 contains 18 residues. CDR3 DNA sequence: TGTGCCTGGGGCCGTAGTTTGACTCCTAGCGGGTCTACCTACGAGCAGTACTTC. Amino acid sequence: CAWGRSLTPSGSTYEQYF.

The chain couples TRBV7-9 to TRBJ1-1; D is uncertain. Germline CDR1 is SEHNR and CDR2 is FQNEAQ (reference sequence). The CDR3 is made up of 17 amino acids. V was clipped by 0 bases and J by 1 base, with 15 bases between them. CDR3: CASSLALRGRWNTEAFF. CDR3 coding DNA: TGTGCCAGCAGCTTAGCGCTCCGGGGAAGGTGGAACACTGAAGCTTTCTTT. The variable domain in full, with the rest retrieved from reference TRBV7-9 and TRBJ1-1, is DTGVSQNPRHKITKRGQNVTFRCDPISEHNRLYWYRQTLGQGPEFLTYFQNEAQLEKSRLLSDRFSAERPKGSFSTLEIQRTEQGDSAMYLCASSLALRGRWNTEAFFGQGTRLTVV.

The sample holds many counts of this clone. The chain combines TRBV6-2 or TRBV6-3 with TRBJ1-1; D unclear. Trimming left V 2 bases short and J 5 bases short, with 12 bases between. Per germline, CDR1 MNHEY and CDR2 SVGEGT. This CDR3 contains 14 residues. The CDR3 protein is CASSYVSGGTEAFF. The CDR3 DNA is TGTGCCAGCAGTTACGTGTCTGGCGGGACTGAAGCTTTCTTT.

V is TRBV28 and J is TRBJ2-4, with a tentative D call TRBD2 (7 bases). The CDR3 consists of 18 residues. Trimming shortened V by 3 bases and J by 0 bases, and 18 bases separated the two germline ends. CDR1 is MDHEN, CDR2 SYDVKM, per germline. CDR3 DNA: TGTGCCAGCAGTTTCTCGTCGGCGGGGGCCTTAGCCAAAAACATTCAGTACTTC. Translated, it gives CASSFSSAGALAKNIQYF. Full variable domain (outside the CDR3, taken from reference TRBV28 and TRBJ2-4): DVKVTQSSRYLVKRTGEKVFLECVQDMDHENMFWYRQDPGLGLRLIYFSYDVKMKEKGDIPEGYSVSREKKERFSLILESASTNQTSMYLCASSFSSAGALAKNIQYFGAGTRLSVL.

The chain joins TRBV9 to TRBJ2-2; tentatively, D is TRBD2 (5 bases). The CDR3 runs 15 residues. Germline V gene sequence: CDR1 SGDLS, CDR2 YYNGEE. The V end lost 1 base, the J end lost 2 bases, and 9 bases lay between the germline ends. In nucleotides, the CDR3 is TGTGCCAGCAGCGTACGAGCGGCCAACACCGGGGAGCTGTTTTTT. This encodes CASSVRAANTGELFF.

This clone was seen only once. V gene TRBV27 combines with J gene TRBJ1-5, with D tentatively TRBD1 (5 bases). Per germline, CDR1 MNHEY and CDR2 SMNVEV (reference sequence). CDR3 length: 14 amino acids. The V end lost 3 bases, the J end lost 2 bases, and 8 bases lay between the germline ends. DNA for the CDR3: TGTGCCAGCAGTTTTTGGGGGGGCAATCAGCCCCAGCATTTT. Translation gives CASSFWGGNQPQHF.

The chain recombines TRBV3-1 (or the pseudogene TRBV3-2) with TRBJ2-7; D is ambiguous. The V gene's germline CDR1 is LGHDT and CDR2 YNNKEL (reference sequence). This CDR3 is built from 12 residues. The V end lost 3 bases, the J end lost 6 bases, and 9 bases lay between the germline ends. The chain's CDR3 is CASSQSPGEQYF. The CDR3 coding sequence is TGTGCCAGCAGCCAGAGCCCGGGCGAGCAGTACTTC.

The chain employs TRBV4-2 and TRBJ1-1; D is uncertain. The CDR3 totals 13 residues. V was pared by 0 bases and J by 1 base, with 3 bases between. Per the germline V gene, CDR1 is LGHNA and CDR2 is YNFKEQ. CDR3 region: CASSQDRNTEAFF. The DNA of the CDR3 is TGTGCCAGCAGCCAAGATCGGAACACTGAAGCTTTCTTT.

The genes are TRBV4-2 and TRBJ2-7, with D tentatively TRBD2 (5 bases). The CDR3 runs to 16 residues. Germline CDR1 and CDR2: LGHNA and YNFKEQ. V was trimmed by 4 bases and J by 3 bases, leaving 19 bases between them. The CDR3 protein is CASSRLEGGPGYEQYF. The CDR3 DNA follows: TGTGCCAGCAGCCGCTTAGAGGGTGGTCCGGGCTACGAGCAGTACTTC.

CDR3 nucleotide sequence: TGTGCCAGCAGCCGGCGGGAGGGCCTCGGTAATGAGCAGTTCTTC. Protein sequence: CASSRREGLGNEQFF. The chain employs TRBV3-1 (or the pseudogene TRBV3-2) and TRBJ2-1; 9 bases are shared with TRBD2. Germline CDR1 is LGHDT and CDR2 is YNNKEL (reference sequence). The CDR3 extends over 15 amino acids. The J segment lost 7 bases and the V segment lost 4 bases, leaving 8 bases of the junction unmatched.

The rearrangement uses TRBV11-3 and TRBJ2-1, with 7 bases that match TRBD2. The V gene's germline CDR1 is SGHNT and CDR2 YENEEA. V was clipped by 1 base and J by 8 bases; unmatched bases: 5. The CDR3 runs 14 residues. The CDR3 DNA sequence: TGTGCCAGCAGCTTAGGCGGGAGTCTGTATGAGCAGTTCTTC. It translates to CASSLGGSLYEQFF.

V gene TRBV28 combines with J gene TRBJ1-2, with TRBD1 as a possible D gene (5 bases). There are 12 residues in the CDR3. Looked up from germline, CDR1 is MDHEN and CDR2 is SYDVKM. Trimming shortened V by 6 bases and J by 8 bases, and 13 bases separated the two germline ends. The CDR3 loop is CASRLPGKGYTF. DNA for the CDR3: TGTGCCAGCAGACTTCCAGGGAAGGGCTACACCTTC.

The chain has TRBV5-1 and TRBJ2-7, with D possibly being TRBD1 (5 bases). The V gene's germline CDR1 is SGHRS and CDR2 YFSETQ. The CDR3 consists of 14 residues. The V and J ends lost 3 bases and 1 base respectively, with 11 bases between them. CDR3 DNA: TGCGCCAGCAGCTCAGGACACGGGTCCTACGAGCAGTACTTC. It is translated as CASSSGHGSYEQYF.